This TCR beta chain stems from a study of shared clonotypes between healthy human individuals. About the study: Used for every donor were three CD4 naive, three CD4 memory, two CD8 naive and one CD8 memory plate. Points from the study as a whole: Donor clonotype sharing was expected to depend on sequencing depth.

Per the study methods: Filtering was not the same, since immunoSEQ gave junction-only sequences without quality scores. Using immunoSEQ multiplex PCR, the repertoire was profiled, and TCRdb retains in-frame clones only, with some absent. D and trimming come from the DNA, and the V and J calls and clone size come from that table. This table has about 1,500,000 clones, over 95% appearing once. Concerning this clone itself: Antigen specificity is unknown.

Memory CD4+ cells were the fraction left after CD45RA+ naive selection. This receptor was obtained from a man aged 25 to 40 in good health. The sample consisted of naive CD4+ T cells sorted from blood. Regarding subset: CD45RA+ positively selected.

The CDR3, as DNA: TGCGCCAGCAGCCAAGATTTGTGGGCCCCAAATCAGCCCCAGCATTTT. This translates into CASSQDLWAPNQPQHF. The rearrangement links TRBV4-3 to TRBJ1-5; D unresolved. This CDR3 spans 16 amino acids. V lost 0 bases to trimming and J lost 4 bases, with 13 bases between them. Looked up from germline, CDR1 is LGHNA and CDR2 is YSLEER.